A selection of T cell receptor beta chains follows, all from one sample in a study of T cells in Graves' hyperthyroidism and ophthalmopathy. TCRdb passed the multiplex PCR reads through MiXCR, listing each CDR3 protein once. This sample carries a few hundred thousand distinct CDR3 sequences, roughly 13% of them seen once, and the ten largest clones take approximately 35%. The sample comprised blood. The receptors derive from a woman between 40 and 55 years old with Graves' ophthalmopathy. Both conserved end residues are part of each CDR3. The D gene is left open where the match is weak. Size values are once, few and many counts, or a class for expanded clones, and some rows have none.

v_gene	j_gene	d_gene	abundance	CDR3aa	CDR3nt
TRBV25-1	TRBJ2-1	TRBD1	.	CASRRTGGYNEQFF	TGTGCCAGCAGACGGACAGGGGGCTACAATGAGCAGTTCTTC
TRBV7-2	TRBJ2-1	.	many	CASSLAGGAYNEQFF	TGTGCCAGCAGCTTAGCGGGGGGGGCTTACAATGAGCAGTTCTTC
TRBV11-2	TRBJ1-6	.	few	CASSLPSRQVPNSPLHF	TGTGCCAGCAGCTTACCCAGTCGCCAGGTTCCCAATTCACCCCTCCACTTT
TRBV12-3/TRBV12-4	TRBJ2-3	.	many	CATGETSTDTQYF	TGTGCCACCGGGGAGACTAGCACAGATACGCAGTATTTT
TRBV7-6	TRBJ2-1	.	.	CASYSGGHNEQLF	TGTGCCAGCTATAGTGGGGGACACAATGAGCAGCTCTTC
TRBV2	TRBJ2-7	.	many	CASSGGEGLEQYF	TGTGCCAGCAGTGGGGGGGAAGGGCTCGAGCAGTACTTC
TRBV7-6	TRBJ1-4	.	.	CASSLGQYTNEKLFF	TGTGCCAGCAGCTTAGGACAGTATACTAATGAAAAACTGTTTTTT
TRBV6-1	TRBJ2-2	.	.	CASKWDSNTGELFF	TGTGCCAGCAAGTGGGACTCGAACACCGGGGAGCTGTTTTTT
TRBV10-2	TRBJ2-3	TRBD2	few	CASSALAGGRGTDTQYF	TGCGCCAGCAGTGCGCTAGCGGGGGGGCGCGGCACAGATACGCAGTATTTT
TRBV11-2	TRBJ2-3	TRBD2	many	CASSPGLAGGYTDTQYF	TGTGCCAGCAGCCCTGGACTAGCGGGGGGGTACACAGATACGCAGTATTTT
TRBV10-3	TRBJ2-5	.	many	CAISGVSETQYF	TGTGCCATCAGTGGAGTATCCGAGACCCAGTACTTC
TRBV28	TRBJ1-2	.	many	CASSVLGKAALPGYTF	TGTGCCAGCTCGGTCCTGGGGAAGGCAGCCCTCCCCGGCTACACCTTC
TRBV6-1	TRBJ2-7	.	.	CASRVRAEQYF	TGTGCCAGCAGGGTGAGAGCCGAGCAGTACTTC
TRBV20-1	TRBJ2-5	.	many	CSARDRAAITFGTQYF	TGCAGTGCTAGAGATAGGGCGGCAATCACCTTTGGGACCCAGTACTTC
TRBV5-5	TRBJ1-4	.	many	CASSNGGSTNEKLFF	TGTGCCAGCAGTAACGGTGGATCAACTAATGAAAAACTGTTTTTT
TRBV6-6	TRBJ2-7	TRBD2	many	CASSYLAGGSYEQYF	TGTGCCAGCAGTTACCTAGCGGGAGGATCCTACGAGCAGTACTTC
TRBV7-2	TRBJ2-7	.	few	CASSLGWTETYEQYF	TGTGCCAGCAGCTTAGGATGGACAGAAACCTACGAGCAGTACTTC
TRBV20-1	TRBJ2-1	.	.	CSAKGPATTFSNEQFF	TGCAGTGCAAAGGGACCAGCGACTACCTTTTCCAATGAGCAGTTCTTC
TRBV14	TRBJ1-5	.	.	CASSHVNQPQHF	TGTGCCAGCAGCCACGTGAATCAGCCCCAGCATTTT
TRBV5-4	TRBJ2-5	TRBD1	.	CASSPGQVQETQYF	TGTGCCAGCAGCCCGGGACAGGTCCAAGAGACCCAGTACTTC
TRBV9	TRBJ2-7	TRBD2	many	CASSGSSGRANEQYF	TGTGCCAGCAGCGGCTCTAGCGGGAGGGCCAACGAGCAGTACTTC
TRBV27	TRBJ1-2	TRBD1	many	CASSLKGYRGGYTF	TGTGCCAGCAGTTTAAAGGGGTACAGGGGAGGCTACACCTTC
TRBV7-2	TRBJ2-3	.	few	CASSLGHLIADTQYF	TGTGCCAGCAGCCTGGGGCATCTCATTGCGGATACGCAGTATTTT
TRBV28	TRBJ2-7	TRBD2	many	CASSTLSGRYEQYF	TGTGCCAGCAGTACCCTTAGCGGGAGGTACGAGCAGTACTTC
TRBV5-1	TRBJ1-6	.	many	CASSLGMLGAPLHF	TGCGCCAGCAGCCTCGGGATGCTAGGAGCACCCCTCCACTTT
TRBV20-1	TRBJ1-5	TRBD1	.	CSATRTGGSSNQPQHF	TGCAGTGCTACTAGGACAGGGGGTAGTAGCAATCAGCCCCAGCATTTT
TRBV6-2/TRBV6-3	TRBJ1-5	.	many	CASSDHNLSNQPQHF	TGTGCCAGCAGTGACCATAACCTTAGCAATCAGCCCCAGCATTTT